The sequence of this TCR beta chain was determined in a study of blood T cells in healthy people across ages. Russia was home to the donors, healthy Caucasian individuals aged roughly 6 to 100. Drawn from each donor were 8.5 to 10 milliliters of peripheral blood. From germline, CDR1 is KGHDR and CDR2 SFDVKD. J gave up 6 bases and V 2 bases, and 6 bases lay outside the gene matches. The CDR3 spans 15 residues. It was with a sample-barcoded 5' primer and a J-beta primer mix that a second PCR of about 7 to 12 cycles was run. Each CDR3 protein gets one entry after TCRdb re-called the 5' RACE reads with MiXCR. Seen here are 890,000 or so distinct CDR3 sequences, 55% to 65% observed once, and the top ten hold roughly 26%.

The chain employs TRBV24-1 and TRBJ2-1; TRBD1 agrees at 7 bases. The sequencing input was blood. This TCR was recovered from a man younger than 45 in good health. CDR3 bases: TGTGCCACCAGTGATTCCCAGACAGGGAGCAATGAGCAGTTCTTC. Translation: CATSDSQTGSNEQFF.